The 32 T cell receptor beta chains below come from one sample, sequenced in a study of CD8 T cells in Susac syndrome. Random hexamers were used to reverse transcribe an amount of roughly 0.5 to 1 ug RNA. One entry per CDR3 protein results from TCRdb running MiXCR on the immunoSEQ multiplex PCR reads. Among about 150,000 distinct CDR3 sequences listed, 85% to 95% were seen once. Sequences were obtained from CD8+ T cells from PBMCs. All receptors derive from a human donor with Susac syndrome.

The gene calls are TRBV7-6 and TRBJ2-2; no clear D gene. CDR1 and CDR2 from the germline V gene are SGHVS and FNYEAQ. The CDR3 has 16 residues. V lost 0 bases to trimming and J lost 4 bases, with 12 bases between them. The CDR3 sequence: CASSLALGGSTGELFF. The CDR3 region has the DNA TGTGCCAGCAGCTTAGCACTGGGCGGTAGCACCGGGGAGCTGTTTTTT.

The chain employs TRBV28 and TRBJ1-2; D may be TRBD1 (6 bases). V lost 4 bases to trimming and J lost 3 bases, with 15 bases between them. Germline V CDR1 and CDR2: MDHEN, SYDVKM. The CDR3 runs 15 residues. Here the CDR3 reads CASSSPQQGDYGYTF. DNA for the CDR3: TGTGCCAGCAGTTCCCCCCAACAGGGTGACTATGGCTACACCTTC.

This clonotype showed up just a few times. CDR3 sequence: CASGLTGQYTEAFF. Here the CDR3 DNA reads TGTGCTAGTGGTTTGACAGGACAGTATACTGAAGCTTTCTTT. The chain recombines TRBV12-5 with TRBJ1-1, with D possibly matching TRBD1 (6 bases). Per the germline V gene, CDR1 is LGHNT and CDR2 is FRNRAP. This CDR3 has 14 residues. With 2 bases removed from V and 5 bases from J, the gap between germline ends came to 12 bases.

The J gene is TRBJ2-3, the V gene TRBV7-2, with 11 bases identical to TRBD2. The ends lost 0 bases at V and 4 bases at J; junction bases unmatched: 3. CDR1 is SGHTA and CDR2 is FQGNSA in the germline V gene. The CDR3 contains 16 residues. CDR3 nucleotides: TGTGCCAGCAGCTTAGCGACTAGCGGGATGTCAGATACGCAGTATTTT. Amino acids: CASSLATSGMSDTQYF.

The CDR3 reads CASSFGGADTQYF. The CDR3 DNA reads TGTGCCAGCAGTTTTGGCGGGGCAGATACGCAGTATTTT. The chain combines TRBV12-3 or TRBV12-4 with TRBJ2-3; a weak D match, TRBD2 (6 bases). Trimming left V 3 bases short and J 4 bases short, with 8 bases between. The CDR3 totals 13 residues.

The gene calls are TRBV28 and TRBJ2-3; 10 nucleotides line up with TRBD2. The J segment lost 5 bases and the V segment lost 3 bases, leaving 5 bases of the junction unmatched. Looked up from germline, CDR1 is MDHEN and CDR2 is SYDVKM. The CDR3 runs 15 residues. CDR3 region: CASSLLAGVGDTQYF. CDR3 DNA sequence: TGTGCCAGCAGTTTGCTAGCGGGAGTGGGAGATACGCAGTATTTT.

This clonotype occurred once. The chain links TRBV24-1 to TRBJ2-1, with 7 bases matching TRBD2. With V trimmed by 3 bases and J by 8 bases, 0 bases remained unmatched. From germline, CDR1 is KGHDR and CDR2 SFDVKD. The CDR3 runs 12 residues. CDR3 amino acids: CATSDAGDEQFF. For the CDR3, the DNA is TGTGCCACCAGTGATGCGGGGGATGAGCAGTTCTTC.

CDR3 DNA sequence: TGCAGCGTCCATTCGCCAGGGGGCCCTAGCTCTGGGGCCAACGTCCTGACTTTC. This sequence encodes CSVHSPGGPSSGANVLTF. The chain joins TRBV29-1 to TRBJ2-6, with 8 bases fitting TRBD1. The V and J ends lost 6 bases and 0 bases, in that order; junction bases with no gene match: 13. The CDR3 is 18 residues long. The germline CDR1 and CDR2 sequences are SQVTM and ANQGSEA.

This chain uses TRBV28 with TRBJ2-7; TRBD1 aligns across 8 bases. The CDR3 covers 13 residues. Germline CDR1 reads MDHEN; CDR2 reads SYDVKM. The J segment lost 5 bases and the V segment lost 5 bases, leaving 5 bases of the junction unmatched. CDR3 in amino acids: CASSQGARNEQYF. The CDR3 bases are TGTGCCAGCAGTCAGGGGGCGCGGAACGAGCAGTACTTC. The full variable domain, rest sourced from reference TRBV28 and TRBJ2-7, is DVKVTQSSRYLVKRTGEKVFLECVQDMDHENMFWYRQDPGLGLRLIYFSYDVKMKEKGDIPEGYSVSREKKERFSLILESASTNQTSMYLCASSQGARNEQYFGPGTRLTVT.

This chain links TRBV4-1 with TRBJ2-3; 9 bases fit TRBD2. CDR1 and CDR2 from the germline V gene are MGHRA and YSYEKL. With 1 base clipped from V and 7 bases from J, the junction kept 6 bases outside the gene matches. This CDR3 comprises 15 residues. The CDR3 is CASSQVAGGVNTQYF. In DNA, the CDR3 is TGCGCCAGCAGCCAAGTGGCGGGAGGGGTAAATACGCAGTATTTT.

The chain links TRBV9 to TRBJ2-3; weak D call: TRBD1 (5 bases). The CDR3 is 19 amino acids. Deletions cut 0 bases from V and 2 bases from J, with 22 bases between. Per the germline V gene, CDR1 is SGDLS and CDR2 is YYNGEE. The CDR3 protein is CASSVGRLLTLGHTDTQYF. CDR3 DNA sequence: TGTGCCAGCAGCGTAGGAAGGCTTTTGACCCTCGGACACACAGATACGCAGTATTTT.

The chain has TRBV24-1 and TRBJ2-3; TRBD2 matches 8 bases. Germline loops: CDR1 KGHDR, CDR2 SFDVKD. V dropped 4 bases and J dropped 6; count of bases not matched to a gene: 8. The length of the CDR3 is 15 residues. The CDR3 is CATSEEREKVDTQYF. DNA for the CDR3: TGTGCCACCAGTGAGGAGCGGGAGAAGGTGGATACGCAGTATTTT.

This chain joins TRBV5-4 and TRBJ2-1; no clear D gene. Germline CDR1 and CDR2: SGHNT and YYREEE (reference sequence). The CDR3 has 12 amino acids. Deletions cut 4 bases from V and 13 bases from J, with 15 bases between. CDR3 region: CASSQGIDRQFF. CDR3 nucleotide sequence: TGTGCCAGCAGCCAAGGGATAGATCGTCAGTTCTTC.

The rearrangement links TRBV11-3 to TRBJ1-1, with D hard to call. CDR1 is SGHNT, CDR2 YENEEA, per germline. The V end was cut by 5 bases, the J end by 13 bases, with 23 bases between. This CDR3 contains 14 residues. The CDR3 spells CASSRAQEPPRVFF. The CDR3 DNA is TGTGCCAGCAGCCGCGCCCAGGAGCCTCCTAGAGTTTTCTTT.

CDR3: CASGEEVTDTQYF. The CDR3 DNA sequence: TGTGCCAGCGGGGAGGAAGTTACAGATACGCAGTATTTT. The chain employs TRBV9 and TRBJ2-3; tentatively, D is TRBD2 (6 bases). This CDR3 comprises 13 residues. Trimming removed 7 bases at V and 3 bases at J, with 12 bases between. Germline assignment: CDR1 SGDLS and CDR2 YYNGEE. Based on the CDR3 plus reference TRBV9 and TRBJ2-3, the full variable domain is DSGVTQTPKHLITATGQRVTLRCSPRSGDLSVYWYQQSLDQGLQFLIQYYNGEERAKGNILERFSAQQFPDLHSELNLSSLELGDSALYFCASGEEVTDTQYFGPGTRLTVL.

CDR3 sequence: CASSLPVAGTGRIPSLYNEQFF. CDR3 nucleotide sequence: TGTGCCAGCAGCTTACCAGTGGCCGGGACAGGCCGTATCCCCTCCCTTTACAATGAGCAGTTCTTC. The rearrangement joins TRBV5-4 to TRBJ2-1; 8 positions agree with TRBD1. The germline V gene has CDR1 SGHNT and CDR2 YYREEE (reference sequence). V shed 2 bases, J shed 4 bases, and the junction held 26 bases outside the gene matches. CDR3 size: 22 residues. The full variable domain, with the rest looked up from reference TRBV5-4 and TRBJ2-1, is ETGVTQSPTHLIKTRGQQVTLRCSSQSGHNTVSWYQQALGQGPQFIFQYYREEENGRGNFPPRFSGLQFPNYSSELNVNALELDDSALYLCASSLPVAGTGRIPSLYNEQFFGPGTRLTVL.

This clonotype is a singleton in its sample. The chain links TRBV11-2 to TRBJ2-1, with D unclear. V dropped 0 bases and J dropped 1 base, with 10 bases sitting between them. The V gene's germline CDR1 is SGHAT and CDR2 FQNNGV. This CDR3 has 16 amino acids. This CDR3 is CASSLEPNPSYNEQFF. The CDR3 DNA is TGTGCCAGCAGCTTAGAACCGAATCCGTCCTACAATGAGCAGTTCTTC.

The chain couples TRBV7-9 to TRBJ1-2; TRBD1 is a possible D gene (6 bases). CDR1 and CDR2 (germline): SEHNR, FQNEAQ (reference sequence). The CDR3 has 12 amino acids. Trimming cost V 5 bases and J 8 bases, with 12 bases left between them. The CDR3 sequence: CASSPNRDGYTF. In DNA, the CDR3 is TGTGCCAGCAGCCCCAACAGGGACGGCTACACCTTC. The whole variable domain, remainder taken from reference TRBV7-9 and TRBJ1-2, is DTGVSQNPRHKITKRGQNVTFRCDPISEHNRLYWYRQTLGQGPEFLTYFQNEAQLEKSRLLSDRFSAERPKGSFSTLEIQRTEQGDSAMYLCASSPNRDGYTFGSGTRLTVV.

The chain recombines TRBV6-1 with TRBJ1-1; D is ambiguous. Germline values: CDR1 MNHNS, CDR2 SASEGT. This CDR3 has 12 residues. V gave up 8 bases and J gave up 1 base, with 8 bases separating them. CDR3 loop: CASLAGNTEAFF. Here the CDR3 DNA reads TGTGCCAGCCTCGCGGGGAACACTGAAGCTTTCTTT.

The chain links TRBV7-6 to TRBJ2-3, with 8 bases that match TRBD2. Looked up from germline, CDR1 is SGHVS and CDR2 is FNYEAQ. V dropped 7 bases and J dropped 2; count of bases not matched to a gene: 8. The CDR3 contains 15 residues. CDR3 loop: CASIERGMNTDTQYF. The CDR3, as DNA: TGTGCCAGCATCGAGCGGGGGATGAACACAGATACGCAGTATTTT.

The V and J genes are TRBV6-5 and TRBJ2-3, with TRBD2 identical over 10 bases. The CDR3 is 15 residues long. The trim removed 5 bases at V and 5 bases at J, leaving 7 bases unmatched. Germline CDR1 is MNHEY and CDR2 is SVGAGI. For the CDR3, the DNA is TGTGCCAGCAGTACCCGTAGCGGGGGGTTAGATACGCAGTATTTT. Translation: CASSTRSGGLDTQYF.

The chain has TRBV27 and TRBJ2-2; TRBD2 agrees at 11 bases. Germline V gene data show CDR1 as MNHEY and CDR2 as SMNVEV (reference sequence). CDR3 length: 17 residues. V was pared by 5 bases and J by 3 bases, with 8 bases of the junction left unmatched. This chain's CDR3 is CASSLTGGLADTGELFF. The CDR3 DNA reads as TGTGCCAGCAGTCTAACGGGGGGACTAGCGGACACCGGGGAGCTGTTTTTT.

Points on this clonotype: One end of the junction fails to match germline, which may point to a read error. The chain recombines TRBV7-9 with TRBJ1-1; D is uncertain. Per germline, CDR1 SEHNR and CDR2 FQNEAQ (reference sequence). The CDR3 is made up of 12 amino acids. In DNA form, the CDR3 reads TGTGCCAGCAGCTTAGGCCCCCCCGTGGAATGCTTT. Residues: CASSLGPPVECF.

This clonotype has only one observation. This rearrangement joins TRBV20-1 to TRBJ2-1, with D perhaps assigned TRBD1 or TRBD2 (5 bases each). The CDR3 has 15 amino acids. Germline V CDR1 and CDR2: DFQATT, SNEGSKA (reference sequence). The germline V and J ends were trimmed by 5 bases and 4 bases, with 18 bases remaining between them. CDR3 DNA: TGCAGTGCTTCGCGCCGGGACGAACTTTACAATGAGCAGTTCTTC. Translating it yields CSASRRDELYNEQFF.

The V gene is TRBV6-6, the J gene TRBJ2-2; weak D call: TRBD2 (6 bases). Deletions cut 6 bases from V and 7 bases from J, with 21 bases between. CDR3 length: 16 residues. The germline V gene has CDR1 MNHNY and CDR2 SVGAGI (reference sequence). The CDR3 sequence: CASSMDRDSPRGELFF. CDR3 DNA sequence: TGTGCCAGCAGCATGGACCGGGACTCTCCCCGCGGGGAGCTGTTTTTT.

The V and J genes are TRBV2 and TRBJ1-1; D remains ambiguous. V gave up 8 bases and J gave up 0 bases, with 13 bases separating them. CDR1 and CDR2 (germline): SNHLY, FYNNEI. The CDR3 sequence is 14 residues long. The CDR3 loop is CASPGEPLNTEAFF. The CDR3 DNA reads TGTGCCAGCCCCGGTGAGCCCTTGAACACTGAAGCTTTCTTT.

V is TRBV20-1 and J is TRBJ2-2; D is tentatively TRBD1 or TRBD2 (6 bases each). The CDR3 length is 13 residues. Germline V gives CDR1 DFQATT, CDR2 SNEGSKA (reference sequence). Trimming removed 0 bases at V and 7 bases at J, with 9 bases between. In nucleotides, the CDR3 is TGCAGTGCTAGAGAGGAGGGGGTCGGGGAGCTGTTTTTT. It specifies CSAREEGVGELFF.

The chain combines TRBV19 with TRBJ1-1; 8 bases are shared with TRBD1. Per the germline V gene, CDR1 is LNHDA and CDR2 is SQIVND (reference sequence). CDR3 length: 16 residues. Germline trimming cut 3 bases from V and 0 bases from J; bases unmatched to any gene: 6. DNA for the CDR3: TGTGCCAGTAGTATCCGGACAGGGCAGATGAACACTGAAGCTTTCTTT. Translated, it gives CASSIRTGQMNTEAFF.

The chain has TRBV10-2 and TRBJ2-5; the D gene is possibly TRBD1 (5 bases). The CDR3 loop spans 12 amino acids. V dropped 8 bases and J dropped 7 bases, with 14 bases sitting between them. CDR1 is WSHSY and CDR2 is SAAADI in the germline V gene. The CDR3 nucleotides are TGCGCCAGCGAGCAGGGCTCGGGGACCCAGTACTTC. Its translation: CASEQGSGTQYF.

The chain has TRBV9 and TRBJ1-1; D is possibly TRBD1 (5 bases). This CDR3 has 16 residues. The germline V gene has CDR1 SGDLS and CDR2 YYNGEE. V lost 0 bases to trimming and J lost 0 bases, with 12 bases between them. The CDR3 loop is CASSVGGGFMNTEAFF. DNA of the CDR3: TGTGCCAGCAGCGTAGGGGGCGGATTCATGAACACTGAAGCTTTCTTT.

This clonotype was counted only a few times. The chain is built from TRBV3-1 and TRBJ2-7; D uncertain. The CDR3 length is 14 residues. The germline V gene encodes CDR1 LGHDT and CDR2 YNNKEL (reference sequence). V lost 0 bases and J 2 bases, leaving 8 bases between the germline ends. The CDR3 loop reads CASSQERRTYEQYF. The CDR3 DNA reads TGTGCCAGCAGCCAAGAGCGCAGGACCTACGAGCAGTACTTC.

The V call is TRBV4-1, the J call TRBJ2-1, with D unclear. Germline V gene data show CDR1 as MGHRA and CDR2 as YSYEKL. This CDR3 contains 14 residues. Trimming took off 7 bases at V and 5 bases at J, with 15 bases between the two ends. CDR3 residues: CASNPFGANNEQFF. CDR3 DNA sequence: TGCGCCAGCAACCCCTTTGGAGCAAACAATGAGCAGTTCTTC.